Following are 9 T cell receptor beta chains from one sample sequenced in a study of T cells after yellow fever vaccination. From the 5' RACE reads, TCRdb called clonotypes with MiXCR, one entry per CDR3 protein. This sample carries hundreds of thousands of distinct CDR3 sequences, roughly a sixth of them seen once, and the ten largest clones take 18%. The sequencing here drew on PBMCs, taken before the yellow fever booster vaccination. These receptors were collected from a young man who received the YFV17D yellow fever vaccine.

This clonotype has only a few counts. The rearrangement joins TRBV10-3 to TRBJ2-1; 13 bases line up with TRBD2. CDR1 and CDR2 from the germline V gene are ENHRY and SYGVKD. The trim removed 0 bases at V and 9 bases at J, leaving 11 bases unmatched. The CDR3 totals 18 residues. CDR3 amino acids: CAISESTSGGLPKSEQFF. The CDR3 nucleotides are TGTGCCATCAGTGAGTCGACTAGCGGGGGGTTACCAAAGAGTGAGCAGTTCTTC.

The chain joins TRBV11-2 to TRBJ2-4, with a tentative D call TRBD2 (5 bases). Trimming took 2 bases from V and 0 from J, leaving 8 bases between them. Germline lookup yields CDR1 SGHAT and CDR2 FQNNGV. CDR3 size: 15 residues. CDR3 DNA sequence: TGTGCCAGCAGCTTAAACGGGGTAGCCAAAAACATTCAGTACTTC. Its translation: CASSLNGVAKNIQYF.

The chain combines TRBV20-1 with TRBJ1-1, with D tentatively TRBD1 (5 bases). The CDR3 length is 12 residues. The germline V gene encodes CDR1 DFQATT and CDR2 SNEGSKA (reference sequence). Trimming pared 4 bases from V and 5 bases from J, leaving 11 bases between. The CDR3 here is CSATPGRTEAFF. The DNA for the CDR3 is TGCAGTGCTACCCCAGGGCGAACTGAAGCTTTCTTT.

This clonotype was seen a handful of times. The V and J genes are TRBV20-1 and TRBJ2-2; D is unresolved. The CDR3 sequence is 12 residues long. Trimming took off 7 bases at V and 3 bases at J, with 9 bases between the two ends. The germline V gene encodes CDR1 DFQATT and CDR2 SNEGSKA (reference sequence). For the CDR3, the DNA is TGCAGTGGGTCTGGGGACACCGGGGAGCTGTTTTTT. It codes for CSGSGDTGELFF.

This chain links TRBV5-1 with TRBJ2-1; no clear D gene. The CDR3 loop spans 14 amino acids. V was trimmed by 4 bases and J by 5 bases, leaving 13 bases between them. From germline, CDR1 is SGHRS and CDR2 YFSETQ. CDR3 region: CASSPSWQDNEQFF. As DNA, the CDR3 is TGCGCCAGCAGCCCGAGTTGGCAGGACAATGAGCAGTTCTTC.

The chain couples TRBV4-2 to TRBJ1-2, with 10 nucleotides matching TRBD1. The CDR3 length is 15 residues. The germline V gene has CDR1 LGHNA and CDR2 YNFKEQ. Losses at the gene ends were 2 bases for V and 3 bases for J; bases not matched to a gene: 3. CDR3 sequence reads: CASSQKGTGDYGYTF. CDR3 DNA: TGTGCCAGCAGCCAAAAAGGGACAGGGGACTATGGCTACACCTTC.

The rearrangement links TRBV14 to TRBJ1-6, with 9 bases that match TRBD1. Per germline, CDR1 SGHDN and CDR2 FVKESK. The CDR3 is made up of 15 amino acids. J lost 8 bases, V lost 6 bases, and 8 bases had no gene match. The CDR3 protein is CASSPGTGSYSPLHF. CDR3 in DNA: TGTGCCAGCAGTCCCGGGACAGGGTCGTATTCACCCCTCCACTTT.

V usage is TRBV5-6 and J usage is TRBJ2-3, with D tentatively TRBD2 (5 bases). Germline-derived CDR1 and CDR2 are SGHDT and YYEEEE. V lost 6 bases, J lost 1 base, and 15 bases lay in between. This CDR3 contains 15 residues. The CDR3 DNA sequence: TGTGCCAGCACCAAGCTAGCATCTGGCACAGATACGCAGTATTTT. As protein: CASTKLASGTDTQYF.

This clonotype appeared a few times. The rearrangement uses TRBV20-1 and TRBJ2-5, with no clear D. Germline loops: CDR1 DFQATT, CDR2 SNEGSKA (reference sequence). V was cut by 8 bases and J by 2 bases, with 24 bases left in between. The CDR3 contains 16 residues. As DNA, the CDR3 is TGCAGTCCAAACTCCAACTCCAGGCAGGTACAAGAGACCCAGTACTTC. Translating gives CSPNSNSRQVQETQYF.